These 6 T cell receptor beta chains were sequenced from one sample in a study of T cell repertoires in ileal Crohn's disease. Produced via immunoSEQ multiplex PCR; TCRdb's table is partial and in-frame only. The repertoire holds about 5,500 clones, with around 80% as singletons. Indicated time point: inflamed ileum from the surgical specimen. Specimen: ileal tissue. These receptor sequences come from an adult with Crohn's disease.

This clone was seen only a few times. The V gene is TRBV6-5, the J gene TRBJ2-1; a weak D match, TRBD1 (6 bases). V lost 6 bases to trimming and J lost 6 bases, with 6 bases between them. The CDR3 runs 11 residues. Germline assignment: CDR1 MNHEY and CDR2 SVGAGI. The CDR3 DNA follows: TGTGCCAGCAGACAGGGCAATGAGCAGTTCTTC. Its translation is CASRQGNEQFF.

In its sample, this clone was seen once. The chain has TRBV2 and TRBJ1-2, with 8 bases identical to TRBD1. The V and J ends lost 5 bases and 0 bases, in that order; junction bases with no gene match: 11. Germline-derived CDR1 and CDR2 are SNHLY and FYNNEI. The CDR3 extends over 17 amino acids. As DNA, the CDR3 is TGTGCCAGCAGTTACCGGACAGGGTGGAGGACTAACTATGGCTACACCTTC. Its protein is CASSYRTGWRTNYGYTF.

The chain is built from TRBV2 and TRBJ1-1, with TRBD1 matching 9 bases. The ends lost 5 bases at V and 3 bases at J; junction bases unmatched: 1. From germline, CDR1 is SNHLY and CDR2 FYNNEI. The CDR3 is 13 residues long. CDR3 region: CASSRDRDTEAFF. The CDR3 nucleotides are TGTGCCAGCAGTCGGGACAGGGACACTGAAGCTTTCTTT.

This rearrangement joins TRBV6-6 to TRBJ1-3; D is unresolved. The CDR3 is made up of 13 amino acids. Germline CDR1 and CDR2: MNHNY and SVGAGI (reference sequence). Between the trimmed V and J ends, which lost 7 bases and 3 bases, there was a span of 10 bases. The CDR3 is CASIDGFGNTIYF. The DNA for the CDR3 is TGTGCCAGCATTGACGGGTTTGGAAACACCATATATTTT.

This clone was recorded only once. This chain connects TRBV10-3 to TRBJ1-5; 12 bases fit TRBD1. CDR1 and CDR2 (germline): ENHRY, SYGVKD. After removal of 8 bases from V and 4 bases from J, the junction contained 6 bases not matched to a gene. This CDR3 has 15 amino acids. The CDR3 region is CAISEGQGANQPQHF. The DNA of the CDR3 is TGTGCCATCTCTGAGGGACAGGGGGCGAATCAGCCCCAGCATTTT.

This clone was picked up one time. V usage is TRBV25-1 and J usage is TRBJ1-6; a possible D gene is TRBD1 (5 bases). V lost 3 bases to trimming and J lost 4 bases, with 10 bases between them. This CDR3 is 15 amino acids long. Germline values: CDR1 MGHDK, CDR2 SYGVNS. CDR3 sequence reads: CASSDGGRYNSPLHF. The CDR3 DNA reads TGTGCCAGCAGTGACGGGGGACGGTATAATTCACCCCTCCACTTT.